These T cell receptor beta chains were read from a single sample in a study of identical twins. One entry per CDR3 protein results from TCRdb running MiXCR on the 5' RACE reads. The repertoire holds around 370,000 distinct CDR3 sequences, with about 9% as singletons. Sequencing was performed on naive T cells sorted from blood. These receptors came from a woman in her forties or fifties in good health. Each CDR3 is given with its conserved first and last residue. The order of the fields is clone size, D gene, V gene, J gene, CDR3 DNA, CDR3 protein. A D gene is named only where the DNA matches it firmly. Size values are once, few and many counts, or a class for expanded clones, and some rows have none.

many,TRBD1,TRBV4-1,TRBJ1-2,TGCGCCAGCAGTCAAGGACAGGGGCTAGGGGGCTACACCTTC,CASSQGQGLGGYTF
many,.,TRBV7-8,TRBJ2-7,TGTGCCAGCAGCTTACCCGAGGTCTACGAGCAGTACTTC,CASSLPEVYEQYF
few,.,TRBV7-9,TRBJ2-6,TGTGCCAGCGACATCTCTGGGGCCAACGTCCTGACTTTC,CASDISGANVLTF
many,.,TRBV10-3,TRBJ1-1,TGTGCCATCAGTGAGGAGGACAGATATTTGGGCACTGAAGCTTTCTTT,CAISEEDRYLGTEAFF
many,TRBD2,TRBV20-1,TRBJ2-3,TGCAGTGCTAGAGAGGAAGGGAGGGGACTATCAGATACGCAGTATTTT,CSAREEGRGLSDTQYF
.,.,TRBV12-3/TRBV12-4,TRBJ2-1,TGTGCCAGCAGTTTAGCGGCGGCGGGACCCAGCTCCTACAATGAGCAGTTCTTC,CASSLAAAGPSSYNEQFF
few,TRBD1,TRBV7-9,TRBJ1-2,TGTGCCAGCAGCTCCGCGACAGGGAGCTATGGCTACACCTTC,CASSSATGSYGYTF
.,TRBD1,TRBV27,TRBJ1-1,TGTGCCAGCAGTTTCTCGGACAGGACGCGAGCTTTCTTT,CASSFSDRTRAFF
.,.,TRBV11-2,TRBJ2-1,TGTGCCAGCACCCTAGTCGCGCCCAGCTCCTACAATGAGCAGTTCTTC,CASTLVAPSSYNEQFF
many,TRBD2,TRBV29-1,TRBJ2-3,TGCAGCGTCGGGACTAGCGGGAGAGATACGCAGTATTTT,CSVGTSGRDTQYF
.,.,TRBV4-2,TRBJ2-7,TGTGCCAGCAGCCATCTCGCTGAGGGATCCGAGCAGTACTTC,CASSHLAEGSEQYF
few,TRBD2,TRBV4-1,TRBJ2-1,TGCGCCAGCAGCCAACTAGATGGTAGGGTAGCGGGAAAGAATGAGCAGTTCTTC,CASSQLDGRVAGKNEQFF
few,TRBD1,TRBV9,TRBJ2-7,TGTGCCAGCGGGGACAGACAGTACTTC,CASGDRQYF
few,.,TRBV3-1,TRBJ1-1,TGTGCCAGCAGGGGGGGCGACATGAACACTGAAGCTTTCTTT,CASRGGDMNTEAFF
.,.,TRBV11-2,TRBJ2-7,TGTGCCAGCAGCTTAGGCCGGGGACAAAGCTACGAGCAGTACTTC,CASSLGRGQSYEQYF
many,TRBD2,TRBV11-2,TRBJ2-1,TGTGCCAGCAGGCACCGGGTGGGAGCGGGAGCTAATTACAATGAGCAGTTCTTC,CASRHRVGAGANYNEQFF
.,.,TRBV24-1,TRBJ2-2,TGTGCCACCAGTGATACAGGGGCGGGAACCGGGGAGCTGTTTTTT,CATSDTGAGTGELFF
.,TRBD1,TRBV10-2,TRBJ1-1,TGCGCCAGCAGCTCGGACAGGGGCGTGAACACTGAAGCTTTCTTT,CASSSDRGVNTEAFF
.,.,TRBV2,TRBJ2-1,TGTGCCAGCAGTGGGAACCCCAAGGGGTCCTACAATGAGCAGTTCTTC,CASSGNPKGSYNEQFF
many,.,TRBV12-3/TRBV12-4,TRBJ2-1,TGTGCCAGCAGTTCCTCGGAGGTATTAAAGTACAATGAGCAGTTCTTC,CASSSSEVLKYNEQFF
.,.,TRBV6-5,TRBJ2-2,TGTGCCAGCAGTCTATCGAGAGCCGGGGAGCTGTTTTTT,CASSLSRAGELFF
.,.,TRBV2,TRBJ1-1,TGTGCCAGCAGAGGGTTACAGGGCCTGAACACTGAAGCTTTCTTT,CASRGLQGLNTEAFF
many,.,TRBV7-6,TRBJ2-3,TGTGCCTGCAGACTCGGCCCTAGCACAGATACGCAGTATTTT,CACRLGPSTDTQYF
.,.,TRBV7-3,TRBJ2-1,TGTGCCAGCAGCACCCATAACCGGGGTGAGCAGTTCTTC,CASSTHNRGEQFF
many,.,TRBV29-1,TRBJ1-4,TGCAGCGTCCGGGGGTCGCCTAATGAAAAACTGTTTTTT,CSVRGSPNEKLFF
many,TRBD2,TRBV4-1,TRBJ2-2,TGCGCCAGCAGCCAGAGCGGGACTAGCGGGAGGGCCGGGGAGCTGTTTTTT,CASSQSGTSGRAGELFF
many,TRBD1,TRBV29-1,TRBJ2-3,TGCAGCGAACAGGGGCATTCAGATACGCAGTATTTT,CSEQGHSDTQYF
.,.,TRBV3-1,TRBJ2-2,TGTGCCAGCAGCCGGGACTTACACACCGGGGAGCTGTTTTTT,CASSRDLHTGELFF
.,TRBD2,TRBV20-1,TRBJ2-7,TGCAGTGCTAGTGAGACTAGCGGTTACGAGCAGTACTTC,CSASETSGYEQYF
.,.,TRBV6-2/TRBV6-3,TRBJ2-5,TGTGCCAGCAGCGTCATAGCGGTACAAGAGACCCAGTACTTC,CASSVIAVQETQYF
few,.,TRBV15,TRBJ2-2,TGTGCCACCAGGGGCAGAGACACCGGGGAGCTGTTTTTT,CATRGRDTGELFF
.,TRBD2,TRBV5-1,TRBJ2-1,TGCGCCAGCAGCTTGCTAGCGGGATCTGAGCAGTTCTTC,CASSLLAGSEQFF
.,TRBD2,TRBV6-1,TRBJ2-1,TGTGCCAGCAGTGAAGCGCTTCACGCTAGCGGGAGGGAGCAGTTCTTC,CASSEALHASGREQFF
few,.,TRBV12-3/TRBV12-4,TRBJ2-3,TGTGCCAGCAGTTTTTCGGCGGGGCCGGAACACTATTTT,CASSFSAGPEHYF
.,.,TRBV12-3/TRBV12-4,TRBJ2-3,TGTGCCAGCAGTTTAGGAGTGACAGAAAGCACAGATACGCAGTATTTT,CASSLGVTESTDTQYF
many,.,TRBV24-1,TRBJ2-1,TGTGCCACCAGCGACAGGTCGGGCTCCTACAATGAGCAGTTCTTC,CATSDRSGSYNEQFF
many,.,TRBV29-1,TRBJ2-5,TGCAGCGTTGTGGCAGTGGGGGAGACCCAGTACTTC,CSVVAVGETQYF
many,.,TRBV20-1,TRBJ1-1,TGCAGTGCTAGTCTTGAGTTGAACACTGAAGCTTTCTTT,CSASLELNTEAFF
few,TRBD1,TRBV5-1,TRBJ1-5,TGCGCCAGCAGCTTGGAGGGGACAGATTATCAGCCCCAGCATTTT,CASSLEGTDYQPQHF
.,.,TRBV20-1,TRBJ1-1,TGCAGTGCTTTTTCTCCGGCGGTGGGACCAGGGGCTGAAGCTTTCTTT,CSAFSPAVGPGAEAFF
few,.,TRBV18,TRBJ1-5,TGTGCCAGCTCACCGGGCGTTAATCAGCCCCAGCATTTT,CASSPGVNQPQHF
few,.,TRBV2,TRBJ2-6,TGTGCCAGCAGTGATATTGCAGGGGCGAGCTCTGGGGCCAACGTCCTGACTTTC,CASSDIAGASSGANVLTF
few,TRBD1,TRBV28,TRBJ1-5,TGTGCCAGCAGGCTACCTGGGACAGGGACGGGTCAGCCCCAGCATTTT,CASRLPGTGTGQPQHF
few,.,TRBV20-1,TRBJ2-7,TGCAGTGCTAGAGATAGTAGACAGGCAGACTACGAGCAGTACTTC,CSARDSRQADYEQYF